In this sample, the clone carrying this T cell receptor beta chain turned up a few times. Its antigen is not identified. Germline and junction disagree at one end, which may indicate a read error. This sample is drawn from a study of cytomegalovirus exposure and HLA in healthy donors. About the research overall: A prior study identified 120 million or so unique TCR beta sequences from roughly 180 million T cells.

Findings and caveats of the study: By HLA locus, TCR association rates varied in a later analysis, with DRB1 showing the most and HLA-C the fewest. According to a later analysis, most TCR beta chains associated with CMV appeared HLA-restricted.

60 Vbeta and 13 Jbeta primers were used in PCR. Clones were read by immunoSEQ multiplex PCR, and TCRdb kept only the in-frame ones, dropping some. In the table there are 130,000 to 150,000 clones, around 85% of which are singletons. Sequencing used PBMCs. The clonotype originates from a woman in her 30s in good health and CMV-seronegative.

In DNA form, the CDR3 reads TGTGCCAGCAGCTTCGGGACAGGCAATGAGCAGTTCTTC. This gives the protein CASSFGTGNEQFF. The J gene is TRBJ2-1, the V gene TRBV5-1; 8 positions agree with TRBD1. Germline loops: CDR1 SGHRS, CDR2 YFSETQ. The CDR3 extends over 13 amino acids.